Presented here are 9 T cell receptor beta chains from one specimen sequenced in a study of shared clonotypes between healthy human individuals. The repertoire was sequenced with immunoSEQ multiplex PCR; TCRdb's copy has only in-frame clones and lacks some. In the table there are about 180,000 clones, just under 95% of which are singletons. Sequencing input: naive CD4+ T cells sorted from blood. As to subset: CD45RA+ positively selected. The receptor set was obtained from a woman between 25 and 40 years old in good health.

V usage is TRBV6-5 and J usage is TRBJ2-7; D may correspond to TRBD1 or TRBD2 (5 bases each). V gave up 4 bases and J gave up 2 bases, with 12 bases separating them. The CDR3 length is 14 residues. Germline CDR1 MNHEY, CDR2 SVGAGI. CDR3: CASSSDGTPYEQYF. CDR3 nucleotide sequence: TGTGCCAGCAGTTCCGACGGGACGCCCTACGAGCAGTACTTC.

The CDR3 reads CASSPKATGGINQPQHF. CDR3 DNA: TGTGCCAGCAGTCCCAAGGCGACAGGGGGCATCAATCAGCCCCAGCATTTT. The V and J genes are TRBV21-1 and TRBJ1-5; TRBD1 reflects the table's D call only, with no check against the DNA. TRBV21-1 is a known pseudogene. CDR3 length: 17 amino acids.

Written as DNA, the CDR3 is TGTGCCAGCTCGCCCACGGGAATAGAGCAGTACTTC. Its protein is CASSPTGIEQYF. The chain couples TRBV18 to TRBJ2-7; D possibly corresponds to TRBD2 (5 bases). Trimming pared 6 bases from V and 7 bases from J, leaving 13 bases between. This CDR3 comprises 12 residues. CDR1 and CDR2 (germline): KGHSH, LQKENI.

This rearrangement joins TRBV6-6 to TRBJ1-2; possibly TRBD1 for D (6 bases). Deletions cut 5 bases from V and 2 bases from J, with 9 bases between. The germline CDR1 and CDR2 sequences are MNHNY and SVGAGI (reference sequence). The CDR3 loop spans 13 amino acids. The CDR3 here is CASSGGGNYGYTF. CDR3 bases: TGTGCCAGCAGTGGAGGGGGAAACTATGGCTACACCTTC.

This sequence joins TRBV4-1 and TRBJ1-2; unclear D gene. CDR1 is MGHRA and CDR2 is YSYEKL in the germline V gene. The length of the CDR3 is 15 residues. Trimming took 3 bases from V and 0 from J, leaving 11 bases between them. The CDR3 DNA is TGCGCCAGCAGCCAGGGAGGTTCAACTAACTATGGCTACACCTTC. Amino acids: CASSQGGSTNYGYTF.

The CDR3, as DNA: TGTGCCAGCAGCTTAGTACTAGCGGGATCTCAGTACTTC. Its translation is CASSLVLAGSQYF. The V call is TRBV11-2, the J call TRBJ2-7; 10 bases agree with TRBD2. The CDR3 spans 13 residues. Trimming cost V 1 base and J 10 bases; bases outside gene matches: 4. Germline lookup yields CDR1 SGHAT and CDR2 FQNNGV.

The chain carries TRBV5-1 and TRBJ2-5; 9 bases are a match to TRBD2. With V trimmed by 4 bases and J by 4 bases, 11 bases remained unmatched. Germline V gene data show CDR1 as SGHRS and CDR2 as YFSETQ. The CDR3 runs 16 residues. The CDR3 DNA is TGCGCCAGCAGCCCGGGTAGCGGGAGTCTCGGAGAGACCCAGTACTTC. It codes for CASSPGSGSLGETQYF.

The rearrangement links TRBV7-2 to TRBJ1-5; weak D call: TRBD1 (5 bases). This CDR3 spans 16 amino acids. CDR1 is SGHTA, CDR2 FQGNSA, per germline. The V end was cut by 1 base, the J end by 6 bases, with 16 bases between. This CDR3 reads CASSLGYAGSRQPQHF. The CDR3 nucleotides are TGTGCCAGCAGCTTAGGGTATGCAGGGTCTCGTCAGCCCCAGCATTTT.

The CDR3 DNA reads TGTGCCACTTCCCCGGGACTAGCGGAAACCTACGAGCAGTACTTC. This encodes CATSPGLAETYEQYF. The V call is TRBV27, the J call TRBJ2-7; 11 nucleotides align to TRBD2. This CDR3 has 15 residues. V dropped 10 bases and J dropped 2; count of bases not matched to a gene: 10. The V gene's germline CDR1 is MNHEY and CDR2 SMNVEV (reference sequence).